The 31 T cell receptor beta chains given below trace back to one sample, sequenced in a study of T cell responses to AZD1222 COVID-19 vaccine. Using immunoSEQ multiplex PCR, the repertoire was profiled, and TCRdb retains in-frame clones only, with some absent. Of 150,000 or so clones in the sample, around nine tenths were seen once. The source material was peripheral blood, sampled on day 0 of AZD1222 vaccination. Receptors originate from an adult in good health.

The chain has TRBV6-2 or TRBV6-3 and TRBJ2-2; perhaps TRBD1 as D (6 bases). This CDR3 is 16 amino acids long. V lost 6 bases and J 5 bases, leaving 19 bases between the germline ends. Germline-derived CDR1 and CDR2 are MNHEY and SVGEGT. CDR3 in DNA: TGTGCCAGCAGCCCTCCCTCCGGGACACTGACCGGGGAGCTGTTTTTT. Its protein is CASSPPSGTLTGELFF.

The V gene is TRBV28, the J gene TRBJ1-5; no definite D call. The germline V gene encodes CDR1 MDHEN and CDR2 SYDVKM. With 9 bases removed from V and 1 base from J, the gap between germline ends came to 16 bases. The CDR3 runs 15 residues. The CDR3 sequence is CASKLLKGSNQPQHF. CDR3 DNA: TGTGCCAGTAAGTTACTTAAGGGCAGCAATCAGCCCCAGCATTTT.

This clone is medium-sized (0.01 to 0.1%). The rearrangement uses TRBV6-4 and TRBJ2-3; maybe TRBD1 (6 bases). Germline V gene sequence: CDR1 MRHNA, CDR2 SNTAGT. This CDR3 has 13 residues. V was clipped by 3 bases and J by 6 bases, with 10 bases between them. The CDR3 is CASSEGAEDTQYF. CDR3 in DNA: TGTGCCAGCAGTGAGGGGGCCGAGGATACGCAGTATTTT.

The V gene is TRBV24-1, the J gene TRBJ1-4; 9 bases match TRBD1. Germline V gene sequence: CDR1 KGHDR, CDR2 SFDVKD. CDR3 length: 15 residues. V dropped 4 bases and J dropped 8; count of bases not matched to a gene: 7. The DNA of the CDR3 is TGTGCCACCAGTGACCCGGGACAGGGAGACGAAAAACTGTTTTTT. Translating gives CATSDPGQGDEKLFF.

V and J are TRBV7-9 and TRBJ1-2, with D possibly being TRBD1 (5 bases). The CDR3 contains 12 residues. CDR1 is SEHNR, CDR2 FQNEAQ, per germline (reference sequence). Trimming removed 5 bases from V and 4 bases from J, with 8 bases in between. The CDR3 region is CASSPDSYGYTF. The CDR3 DNA reads as TGTGCCAGCAGCCCAGACAGCTATGGCTACACCTTC.

The rearrangement joins TRBV27 to TRBJ1-5; D gene uncertain. This CDR3 is built from 13 residues. Germline values: CDR1 MNHEY, CDR2 SMNVEV (reference sequence). The ends were cut back, 3 bases at V and 4 bases at J, with 7 bases in the middle. The CDR3 here is CASSFLGNQPQHF. The CDR3 nucleotides read TGTGCCAGCAGTTTCTTAGGGAATCAGCCCCAGCATTTT.

This sequence joins TRBV5-6 and TRBJ1-1; 7 nucleotides match TRBD1. The CDR3 sequence is 15 residues long. CDR1 SGHDT and CDR2 YYEEEE come from the germline V gene. V lost 4 bases to trimming and J lost 4 bases; unmatched junction nucleotides: 10. The CDR3 DNA follows: TGTGCCAGCAGCGGGACCAGGGGGAGTTTCACTGAAGCTTTCTTT. It translates to CASSGTRGSFTEAFF.

This rearrangement joins TRBV5-8 to TRBJ2-3, with unresolved D. CDR1 is SGHTS, CDR2 YDEGEE, per germline. Between the trimmed V and J ends, which lost 0 bases and 0 bases, there was a span of 11 bases. This CDR3 has 16 amino acids. In DNA form, the CDR3 reads TGTGCCAGCAGCTTGGGAAAACAGCCTAGCACAGATACGCAGTATTTT. Amino acid sequence: CASSLGKQPSTDTQYF.

This rearrangement joins TRBV3-1 (or the pseudogene TRBV3-2) to TRBJ2-7; TRBD2 matches 12 bases. Germline lookup yields CDR1 LGHDT and CDR2 YNNKEL (reference sequence). V shed 3 bases, J shed 7 bases, and the junction held 1 base outside the gene matches. The CDR3 runs to 13 residues. The CDR3 DNA sequence: TGTGCCAGCAGCCAGGGACTAGCGGGTGAGCAGTACTTC. This sequence encodes CASSQGLAGEQYF.

V is TRBV28 and J is TRBJ1-5; a weak D match, TRBD1 (5 bases). Germline values: CDR1 MDHEN, CDR2 SYDVKM. V was pared by 7 bases and J by 3 bases, with 13 bases between. This CDR3 has 14 residues. The CDR3 sequence: CASTDPGYNQPQHF. CDR3 bases: TGTGCCAGCACTGACCCAGGGTACAATCAGCCCCAGCATTTT.

The chain has TRBV27 and TRBJ1-2, with TRBD1 matching over 9 bases. The CDR3 length is 12 residues. V shed 6 bases, J shed 8 bases, and the junction held 4 bases outside the gene matches. CDR1 is MNHEY and CDR2 is SMNVEV in the germline V gene (reference sequence). The CDR3 spells CASSRDRVGYTF. The CDR3 DNA sequence: TGTGCCAGCAGCCGGGACAGGGTAGGCTACACCTTC.

This clone was recorded only once. The chain couples TRBV5-1 to TRBJ1-2, with D unresolved. The CDR3 length is 14 residues. The germline V gene encodes CDR1 SGHRS and CDR2 YFSETQ. V was cut by 1 base and J by 9 bases, with 16 bases left in between. The CDR3 is CASSLLTDGPRYTF. CDR3 nucleotide sequence: TGCGCCAGCAGCTTGCTGACTGACGGTCCTCGCTACACCTTC.

The J gene is TRBJ2-1, the V gene TRBV10-3; 8 bases agree with TRBD1. The CDR3 runs to 18 residues. Germline loops: CDR1 ENHRY, CDR2 SYGVKD. J lost 5 bases, V lost 6 bases, and 18 bases had no gene match. The CDR3 nucleotides are TGTGCCATCAGATCCCGTGCAAAAACCGGGACAGGAGACAATGAGCAGTTCTTC. Translated: CAIRSRAKTGTGDNEQFF.

J is TRBJ1-2 and V is TRBV2; tentative D call: TRBD1 (5 bases). The germline V gene has CDR1 SNHLY and CDR2 FYNNEI. The V end was cut by 1 base, the J end by 10 bases, with 19 bases between. The CDR3 sequence is 15 residues long. In DNA, the CDR3 is TGTGCCAGCAGTGAAGGAGGAGGGACCGACTCGGCCTACACCTTC. It yields the protein CASSEGGGTDSAYTF.

V is TRBV6-1 and J is TRBJ2-3; D gene unclear. Trimming left V 2 bases short and J 4 bases short, with 16 bases between. Germline CDR1 and CDR2: MNHNS and SASEGT. This CDR3 spans 16 amino acids. The CDR3 DNA reads TGTGCCAGCAGTGAAAGTTTTAGGCCCCTCGCAGATACGCAGTATTTT. This codes for CASSESFRPLADTQYF.

The chain is built from TRBV7-9 and TRBJ2-5; 8 nucleotides align to TRBD1. The length of the CDR3 is 13 residues. Germline-derived CDR1 and CDR2 are SEHNR and FQNEAQ (reference sequence). Losses at the gene ends were 6 bases for V and 3 bases for J; bases not matched to a gene: 3. CDR3 DNA sequence: TGTGCCAGCAGGGCAGGGGGCGAAGAGACCCAGTACTTC. Its protein is CASRAGGEETQYF.

V usage is TRBV30 and J usage is TRBJ2-3; D is ambiguous. CDR3 length equals 13 residues. Germline V lookup: CDR1 GTSNPN, CDR2 SVGIG (reference sequence). V lost 5 bases, J lost 2 bases, and 11 bases lay in between. The CDR3: CAWLGQNTDTQYF. In DNA, the CDR3 is TGTGCCTGGTTAGGGCAAAACACAGATACGCAGTATTTT.

The chain recombines TRBV28 with TRBJ1-1; TRBD1 aligns across 9 bases. Trimming at V came to 6 bases and at J to 1 base, leaving 9 bases not matched to a gene. CDR1 and CDR2 (germline): MDHEN, SYDVKM. This CDR3 has 16 residues. CDR3 bases: TGTGCCAGCAGCTACCCTACAGGGGGCAGGAACACTGAAGCTTTCTTT. Encoded protein: CASSYPTGGRNTEAFF.

This chain connects TRBV11-2 to TRBJ1-6; D not certain. There are 16 residues in the CDR3. V was trimmed by 4 bases and J by 4 bases, leaving 14 bases between them. Germline V gene lookup returns CDR1 SGHAT and CDR2 FQNNGV. As DNA, the CDR3 is TGTGCCAGCAGCTCCCCCGGGCCTAGGTATAATTCACCCCTCCACTTT. This gives the protein CASSSPGPRYNSPLHF.

This chain joins TRBV7-6 and TRBJ2-1; D ambiguous. CDR3 size: 11 residues. The V and J ends lost 6 bases and 1 base respectively, with 1 base between them. Looked up from germline, CDR1 is SGHVS and CDR2 is FNYEAQ. The CDR3 nucleotides read TGTGCCAGCAGATCCTACAATGAGCAGTTCTTC. It specifies CASRSYNEQFF.

This chain connects TRBV7-2 to TRBJ1-3; no firm D call. The CDR3 contains 13 residues. V was shortened by 1 base and J by 6 bases, with 7 bases between the two germline ends. CDR1 and CDR2 (germline): SGHTA, FQGNSA. The CDR3 region is CASSLDFTNTIYF. The CDR3 region has the DNA TGTGCCAGCAGCTTAGACTTTACAAACACCATATATTTT.

The chain has TRBV7-2 and TRBJ1-2, with 8 positions matching TRBD1. J was trimmed by 7 bases and V by 2 bases; bases with no gene match: 6. This CDR3 is 14 amino acids long. The germline V gene has CDR1 SGHTA and CDR2 FQGNSA. The CDR3 sequence is CASSLSRTGRGYTF. The CDR3 nucleotides read TGTGCCAGCAGCTTATCTAGGACAGGGCGTGGCTACACCTTC.

The rearrangement joins TRBV5-1 to TRBJ2-1; 15 bases match TRBD2. V shed 0 bases and J 10 bases; nucleotides not matched to a gene: 17. Germline V lookup: CDR1 SGHRS, CDR2 YFSETQ. The CDR3 is 20 amino acids. CDR3 sequence: CASSLGAGQGLAGGKGEQFF. CDR3 nucleotides: TGCGCCAGCAGCTTGGGGGCAGGACAGGGACTAGCGGGAGGAAAAGGAGAGCAGTTCTTC.

The rearrangement uses TRBV28 and TRBJ2-3, with TRBD2 identical over 11 bases. The ends lost 3 bases at V and 1 base at J; junction bases unmatched: 12. The CDR3 runs to 19 residues. CDR1 is MDHEN, CDR2 SYDVKM, per germline. CDR3 region: CASSLPPGLAASRTDTQYF. The CDR3 nucleotides are TGTGCCAGCAGTTTGCCTCCGGGACTAGCGGCATCCCGCACAGATACGCAGTATTTT.

This clone was recorded only once. The rearrangement joins TRBV6-5 to TRBJ1-2, with D possibly matching TRBD1 (5 bases). CDR3 length equals 12 residues. Germline V lookup: CDR1 MNHEY, CDR2 SVGAGI. V shed 6 bases and J shed 7 bases, with 12 bases lying between them. CDR3 loop: CASSTPGFGYTF. Here the CDR3 DNA reads TGTGCCAGCAGCACTCCAGGGTTTGGCTACACCTTC.

V and J are TRBV7-2 and TRBJ2-7; D may be TRBD2 (7 bases). CDR1 SGHTA and CDR2 FQGNSA come from the germline V gene. V lost 6 bases, J lost 4 bases, and 19 bases lay in between. The CDR3 is 15 residues long. CDR3 nucleotide sequence: TGTGCCAGCAGACGACCTGGGGGGGCCGTGTACGAGCAGTACTTC. Amino acids: CASRRPGGAVYEQYF.

The chain uses TRBV2 and TRBJ1-3; TRBD1 might be the D (5 bases). The CDR3 contains 15 residues. The V gene lost 4 bases and the J gene lost 3 bases, with 13 bases spanning the gap. CDR1 is SNHLY, CDR2 FYNNEI, per germline. The CDR3 is CASSGEGVGGNTIYF. As DNA, the CDR3 is TGTGCCAGCAGTGGTGAAGGGGTTGGTGGAAACACCATATATTTT.

The J gene is TRBJ2-3, the V gene TRBV20-1; D ambiguous. Looked up from germline, CDR1 is DFQATT and CDR2 is SNEGSKA (reference sequence). The V end was cut by 3 bases, the J end by 8 bases, with 18 bases between. This CDR3 spans 14 amino acids. CDR3 residues: CSASHSHHPSTQYF. CDR3 nucleotide sequence: TGCAGTGCTAGTCACAGTCACCACCCCAGTACGCAGTATTTT.

CDR3 nucleotides: TGTGCCAGCAGCCGCTCAGGTGGACAGAATCAGCCCCAGCATTTT. This translates into CASSRSGGQNQPQHF. J is TRBJ1-5 and V is TRBV7-2; perhaps TRBD1 as D (6 bases). The CDR3 length is 15 residues. The V end was cut by 5 bases, the J end by 4 bases, with 15 bases between. The germline V gene has CDR1 SGHTA and CDR2 FQGNSA.

This clone was picked up one time. V and J are TRBV25-1 and TRBJ1-2, with 9 bases identical to TRBD1. V shed 7 bases, J shed 5 bases, and the junction held 8 bases outside the gene matches. The CDR3 extends over 14 amino acids. Germline V CDR1 and CDR2: MGHDK, SYGVNS. This chain's CDR3 is CASTSGDRVYGYTF. The CDR3 region has the DNA TGTGCCAGCACCTCCGGGGACAGGGTGTATGGCTACACCTTC.

The chain has TRBV6-5 and TRBJ1-5; a weak D match, TRBD1 (5 bases). The germline CDR1 and CDR2 sequences are MNHEY and SVGAGI. Trimming pared 0 bases from V and 7 bases from J, leaving 7 bases between. CDR3 size: 13 residues. The CDR3 sequence is CASSYSRGQPQHF. The CDR3 coding sequence is TGTGCCAGCAGTTACTCGAGGGGACAGCCCCAGCATTTT.